This T cell receptor (beta chain) is drawn from a study of blood T cell repertoires in COVID-19. At the level of the study: Spain, Italy and the United States supplied samples that represented acute and convalescent COVID-19. PBMCs, B-cell-depleted T cells, or T cells provided the cDNA or gDNA that made up the material.

As processed by the authors: Using reference gene primer amplification, nucleated cell counts were estimated. The protocol was immunoSEQ multiplex PCR, while the TCRdb copy is restricted to in-frame clones and leaves out a portion. V, J and clone size reflect that table, while D and trimming were determined from the DNA. The repertoire has 200,000 or so clones, approximately 91% of them found once; the top ten carry less than 7.5%. This CDR3 spans 20 amino acids. Looked up from germline, CDR1 is GTSNPN and CDR2 is SVGIG (reference sequence). The junction had 18 bases not matched to a gene; V was cut back by 1 base and J by 4 bases.

The sequencing input was peripheral blood. This chain joins TRBV30 and TRBJ2-1; 11 bases align to TRBD2. This TCR was recovered from a woman aged 40 to 50 who had recovered from COVID-19. The CDR3 spells CAWSDPGLAATPGGYNEQFF. The CDR3 nucleotides are TGTGCCTGGAGTGACCCGGGACTAGCGGCTACGCCGGGGGGGTACAATGAGCAGTTCTTC.